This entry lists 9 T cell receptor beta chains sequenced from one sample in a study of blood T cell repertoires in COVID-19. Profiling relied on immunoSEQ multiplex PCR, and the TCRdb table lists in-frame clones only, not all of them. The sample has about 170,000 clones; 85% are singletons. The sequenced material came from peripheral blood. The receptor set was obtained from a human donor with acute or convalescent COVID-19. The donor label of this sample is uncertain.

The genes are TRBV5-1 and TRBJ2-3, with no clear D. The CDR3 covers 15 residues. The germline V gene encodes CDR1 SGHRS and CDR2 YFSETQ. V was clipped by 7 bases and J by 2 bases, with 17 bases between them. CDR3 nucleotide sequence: TGCGCCAGCTCTGCTGGCGAAACAGACACAGATACGCAGTATTTT. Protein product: CASSAGETDTDTQYF.

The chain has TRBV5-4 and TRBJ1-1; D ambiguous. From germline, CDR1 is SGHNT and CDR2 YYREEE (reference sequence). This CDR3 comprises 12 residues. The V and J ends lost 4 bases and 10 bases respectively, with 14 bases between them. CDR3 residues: CASSRTGKGAFF. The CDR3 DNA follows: TGTGCCAGCAGCAGGACCGGGAAGGGAGCTTTCTTT.

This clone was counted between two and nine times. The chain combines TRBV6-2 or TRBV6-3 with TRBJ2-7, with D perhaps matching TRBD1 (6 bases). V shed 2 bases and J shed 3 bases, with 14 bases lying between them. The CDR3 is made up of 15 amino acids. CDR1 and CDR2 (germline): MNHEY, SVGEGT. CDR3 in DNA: TGTGCCAGCAGTTACCGGCCAGGGGTGAACTACGAGCAGTACTTC. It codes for CASSYRPGVNYEQYF.

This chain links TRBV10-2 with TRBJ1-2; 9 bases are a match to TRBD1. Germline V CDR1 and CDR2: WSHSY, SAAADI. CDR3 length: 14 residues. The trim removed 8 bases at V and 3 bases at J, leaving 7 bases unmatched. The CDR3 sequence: CASGDRAYDYGYTF. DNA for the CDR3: TGCGCCAGCGGGGACAGGGCGTATGACTATGGCTACACCTTC.

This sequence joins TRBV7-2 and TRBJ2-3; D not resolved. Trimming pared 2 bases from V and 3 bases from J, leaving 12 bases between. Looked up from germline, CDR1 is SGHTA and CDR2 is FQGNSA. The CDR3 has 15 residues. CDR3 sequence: CASSLRTPTTDTQYF. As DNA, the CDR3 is TGTGCCAGCAGCTTACGTACCCCGACTACAGATACGCAGTATTTT.

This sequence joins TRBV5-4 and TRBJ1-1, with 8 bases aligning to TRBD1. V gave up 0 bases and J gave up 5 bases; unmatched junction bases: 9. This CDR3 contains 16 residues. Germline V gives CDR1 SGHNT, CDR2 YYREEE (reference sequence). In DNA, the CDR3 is TGTGCCAGCAGCTTGGGCCCTTCGGACAGGGATACTGAAGCTTTCTTT. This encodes CASSLGPSDRDTEAFF.

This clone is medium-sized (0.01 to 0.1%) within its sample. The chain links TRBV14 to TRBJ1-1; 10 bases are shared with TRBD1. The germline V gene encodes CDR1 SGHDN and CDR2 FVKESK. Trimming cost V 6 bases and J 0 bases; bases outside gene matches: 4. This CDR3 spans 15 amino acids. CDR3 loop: CASRGGQGMNTEAFF. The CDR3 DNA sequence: TGTGCCAGCAGAGGGGGACAGGGGATGAACACTGAAGCTTTCTTT.

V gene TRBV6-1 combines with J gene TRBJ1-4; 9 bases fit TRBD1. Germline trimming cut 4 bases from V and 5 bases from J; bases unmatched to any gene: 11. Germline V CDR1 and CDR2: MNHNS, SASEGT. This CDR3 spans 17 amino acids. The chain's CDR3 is CASSGTGALGGNEKLFF. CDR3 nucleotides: TGTGCCAGCAGTGGGACAGGGGCCCTGGGCGGCAATGAAAAACTGTTTTTT.

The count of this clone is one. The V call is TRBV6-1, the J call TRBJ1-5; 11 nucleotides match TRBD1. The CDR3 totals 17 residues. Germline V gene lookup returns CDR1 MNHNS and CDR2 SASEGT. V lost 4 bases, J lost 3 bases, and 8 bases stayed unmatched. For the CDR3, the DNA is TGTGCCAGCAGTGCCTCCGGGACAGGGGGTCACAATCAGCCCCAGCATTTT. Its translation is CASSASGTGGHNQPQHF.